Following are 20 T cell receptor beta chains from one sample sequenced in a study of cytomegalovirus exposure and HLA in healthy donors. In the PCR, 60 Vbeta and 13 Jbeta primers were used. Here immunoSEQ multiplex PCR was the method, and the copy in TCRdb shows in-frame clones only, minus some. The data hold some 130,000 clones, with roughly 74% observed a single time. Sample: PBMCs. The receptor source for this set is a male donor in good health and CMV-seronegative.

This clone was detected once. The genes are TRBV4-3 and TRBJ2-7; perhaps TRBD1 as D (6 bases). The length of the CDR3 is 17 residues. The V gene lost 0 bases and the J gene lost 2 bases, with 17 bases spanning the gap. Looked up from germline, CDR1 is LGHNA and CDR2 is YSLEER. CDR3 sequence reads: CASSQDLGGGFAYEQYF. In nucleotides, the CDR3 is TGCGCCAGCAGCCAAGATCTAGGGGGTGGTTTTGCCTACGAGCAGTACTTC.

The chain uses TRBV7-9 and TRBJ1-4; D gene uncertain. V shed 3 bases and J shed 7 bases, with 12 bases lying between them. The CDR3 runs to 14 residues. CDR1 is SEHNR and CDR2 is FQNEAQ in the germline V gene (reference sequence). CDR3 in DNA: TGTGCCAGCAGCTTGGCCACAAGTACTGAAAAACTGTTTTTT. It is translated as CASSLATSTEKLFF.

This clone was detected only once. In DNA, the CDR3 is TGTGCCAGCAGTTCAACCGGGACTCTTTCTGGAAACACCATATATTTT. It specifies CASSSTGTLSGNTIYF. The chain couples TRBV6-5 to TRBJ1-3; D is perhaps TRBD1 (5 bases). Trimming stripped 4 bases from V and 1 base from J, with 14 bases between. Germline values: CDR1 MNHEY, CDR2 SVGAGI. This CDR3 spans 16 amino acids.

The chain uses TRBV7-3 and TRBJ2-7; 7 bases align to TRBD1. The CDR3 runs to 15 residues. After removal of 2 bases from V and 0 bases from J, the junction contained 4 bases not matched to a gene. The germline CDR1 and CDR2 sequences are SGHTA and FQGTGA. CDR3 bases: TGTGCCAGCAGCTTAGGCGACAGGGCCTCCTACGAGCAGTACTTC. Amino acids: CASSLGDRASYEQYF. Looking up the rest from reference TRBV7-3 and TRBJ2-7 gives the full variable domain: GAGVSQTPSNKVTEKGKYVELRCDPISGHTALYWYRQSLGQGPEFLIYFQGTGAADDSGLPNDRFFAVRPEGSVSTLKIQRTERGDSAVYLCASSLGDRASYEQYFGPGTRLTVT.

This clone appeared a few times. V usage is TRBV7-2 and J usage is TRBJ2-7; 7 bases match TRBD2. Germline trimming cut 5 bases from V and 1 base from J; bases unmatched to any gene: 11. Germline V CDR1 and CDR2: SGHTA, FQGNSA. This CDR3 is built from 16 residues. The CDR3 DNA follows: TGTGCCAGCAGCCCAAGGGCGGGGGACGGTTCCTACGAGCAGTACTTC. This encodes CASSPRAGDGSYEQYF. Filled out from reference TRBV7-2 and TRBJ2-7, the complete variable domain reads GAGVSQSPSNKVTEKGKDVELRCDPISGHTALYWYRQSLGQGLEFLIYFQGNSAPDKSGLPSDRFSAERTGGSVSTLTIQRTQQEDSAVYLCASSPRAGDGSYEQYFGPGTRLTVT.

This chain connects TRBV7-8 to TRBJ2-1, with TRBD1 as a possible D gene (5 bases). Looked up from germline, CDR1 is SGHVS and CDR2 is FQNEAQ. This CDR3 comprises 16 residues. The germline V and J ends were trimmed by 5 bases and 4 bases, with 18 bases remaining between them. CDR3 amino acids: CASSQGRAPLYNEQFF. The DNA for the CDR3 is TGTGCCAGCAGCCAGGGTAGGGCTCCCTTGTACAATGAGCAGTTCTTC.

The chain links TRBV7-2 to TRBJ2-7; maybe TRBD2 (5 bases). V lost 5 bases and J lost 2, with 7 bases in between. The CDR3 loop spans 12 amino acids. Germline loops: CDR1 SGHTA, CDR2 FQGNSA. The CDR3 is CASSRGTYEQYF. The CDR3 region has the DNA TGTGCCAGCAGCCGAGGGACCTACGAGCAGTACTTC.

This chain connects TRBV7-9 to TRBJ2-3, with D possibly being TRBD2 (5 bases). V lost 5 bases to trimming and J lost 1 base, with 19 bases between them. In germline, CDR1 is SEHNR, CDR2 FQNEAQ (reference sequence). The CDR3 sequence is 17 residues long. This chain's CDR3 is CASSESPAGFGTDTQYF. The CDR3 coding sequence is TGTGCCAGCAGCGAGTCACCGGCGGGCTTTGGCACAGATACGCAGTATTTT.

CDR3 DNA sequence: TGTGCCAGCAGCGTAGTTGAGGCTGAGGCGACAGAGAATCAGCCCCAGCATTTT. The encoded protein is CASSVVEAEATENQPQHF. The V and J genes are TRBV9 and TRBJ1-5; TRBD1 is a possible D gene (5 bases). V lost 0 bases to trimming and J lost 4 bases, with 20 bases between them. Germline CDR1 is SGDLS and CDR2 is YYNGEE. The CDR3 spans 18 residues.

The chain recombines TRBV7-2 with TRBJ1-2; the match to TRBD1 covers 9 bases. Germline trimming cut 1 base from V and 8 bases from J; bases unmatched to any gene: 5. CDR1 is SGHTA, CDR2 FQGNSA, per germline. The CDR3 contains 14 residues. This CDR3 reads CASSLDGTGNGYTF. CDR3 bases: TGTGCCAGCAGCTTAGATGGGACAGGGAACGGCTACACCTTC.

V is TRBV5-6 and J is TRBJ2-5, with 9 bases matching TRBD2. The germline gives CDR1 SGHDT, CDR2 YYEEEE. This CDR3 contains 16 residues. With V trimmed by 4 bases and J by 0 bases, 7 bases remained unmatched. The chain's CDR3 is CASSPLAGTHQETQYF. DNA for the CDR3: TGTGCCAGCAGCCCGCTAGCGGGGACGCACCAAGAGACCCAGTACTTC.

The V and J genes are TRBV6-5 and TRBJ2-2; D is possibly TRBD1 (5 bases). Germline V gene lookup returns CDR1 MNHEY and CDR2 SVGAGI. The V and J ends lost 0 bases and 6 bases respectively, with 8 bases between them. The CDR3 loop spans 14 amino acids. As DNA, the CDR3 is TGTGCCAGCAGTTACTCTAGGGGCGCCGGGGAGCTGTTTTTT. Translated, it gives CASSYSRGAGELFF.

The chain uses TRBV7-3 and TRBJ1-2, with a weak D call TRBD1 (5 bases). The CDR3 extends over 12 amino acids. V dropped 8 bases and J dropped 13 bases, with 20 bases sitting between them. Germline loops: CDR1 SGHTA, CDR2 FQGTGA. The CDR3 is CASGVSDSPFTF. As DNA, the CDR3 is TGTGCCAGCGGTGTAAGCGACAGCCCTTTCACCTTC.

CDR3 protein: CASSSGGAIGNIQYF. In nucleotides, the CDR3 is TGTGCCAGTAGTTCAGGGGGCGCGATAGGAAACATTCAGTACTTC. The rearrangement uses TRBV19 and TRBJ2-4; the match to TRBD1 covers 8 bases. In germline, CDR1 is LNHDA, CDR2 SQIVND (reference sequence). CDR3 length: 15 amino acids. With V trimmed by 5 bases and J by 6 bases, 9 bases remained unmatched.

Only a few counts were recorded for this clone. The chain carries TRBV2 and TRBJ1-2; 8 bases align to TRBD1. The V segment lost 4 bases and the J segment 3 bases; nucleotides outside the gene matches: 10. This CDR3 comprises 16 residues. The germline V gene has CDR1 SNHLY and CDR2 FYNNEI. The CDR3 bases are TGTGCCAGCAGTGCCGGAACGGACAGGGTCGACTATGGCTACACCTTC. This translates into CASSAGTDRVDYGYTF.

The chain has TRBV4-1 and TRBJ2-5; TRBD2 matches 8 bases. The DNA end is a closer match to TRBJ2-7, so the J assignment may be wrong. The CDR3 covers 16 residues. Germline CDR1 is MGHRA and CDR2 is YSYEKL. In DNA, the CDR3 is TGCGCCAGCAGCCAAGGGGTAGCGGGGCTCTCCTACGAGCAGTACTTC. Translated: CASSQGVAGLSYEQYF.

DNA of the CDR3: TGTGCCAGCAGTTCGACGGGCGGGGTGGCAGATACGCAGTATTTT. The encoded protein is CASSSTGGVADTQYF. This chain connects TRBV6-6 to TRBJ2-3; D perhaps matches TRBD2 (6 bases). V was cut by 4 bases and J by 4 bases, with 15 bases left in between. From germline, CDR1 is MNHNY and CDR2 SVGAGI (reference sequence). The CDR3 has 15 amino acids.

This clone has just a few counts. The chain is built from TRBV6-1 and TRBJ2-5; no definite D call. Germline CDR1 MNHNS, CDR2 SASEGT. V was pared by 5 bases and J by 2 bases, with 12 bases between. This CDR3 is 14 amino acids long. The CDR3 protein is CASSFQARQETQYF. The CDR3 region has the DNA TGTGCCAGCAGTTTTCAGGCCCGACAAGAGACCCAGTACTTC.

The chain combines TRBV7-9 with TRBJ2-1; 10 nucleotides agree with TRBD1. Germline loops: CDR1 SEHNR, CDR2 FQNEAQ (reference sequence). After removal of 4 bases from V and 3 bases from J, the junction contained 3 bases not matched to a gene. The CDR3 length is 15 residues. The chain's CDR3 is CASSYRDRGYNEQFF. The CDR3, as DNA: TGTGCCAGCAGCTACCGGGACAGGGGCTACAATGAGCAGTTCTTC. The full variable domain, rest sourced from reference TRBV7-9 and TRBJ2-1, is DTGVSQNPRHKITKRGQNVTFRCDPISEHNRLYWYRQTLGQGPEFLTYFQNEAQLEKSRLLSDRFSAERPKGSFSTLEIQRTEQGDSAMYLCASSYRDRGYNEQFFGPGTRLTVL.

V gene TRBV5-1 combines with J gene TRBJ2-7, with 12 bases that match TRBD1. The CDR3 covers 15 residues. Germline V lookup: CDR1 SGHRS, CDR2 YFSETQ. The V and J ends lost 1 base and 7 bases, in that order; junction bases with no gene match: 6. The CDR3 protein is CASSLMGQGAEEQYF. The CDR3 DNA sequence: TGCGCCAGCAGCTTGATGGGACAGGGGGCGGAGGAGCAGTACTTC.